This T cell receptor (beta chain) was captured by sequencing in a study of cytomegalovirus exposure and HLA in healthy donors. A multiplex PCR was run with 60 Vbeta primers and 13 Jbeta primers. The protocol was immunoSEQ multiplex PCR, while the TCRdb copy is restricted to in-frame clones and leaves out a portion. The sample records more than 200,000 clones, about 81% being singletons. The V end was cut by 4 bases, the J end by 7 bases, with 22 bases between. The CDR3 sequence is 16 residues long. Germline V gene sequence: CDR1 MNHEY, CDR2 SMNVEV (reference sequence). The V call is TRBV27, the J call TRBJ1-2; D is unresolved. The TCR sequence derives from a man in his forties in good health and CMV-seropositive. The specimen was PBMCs. CDR3: CASSSYISGPPCGYTF. In nucleotides, the CDR3 is TGTGCCAGCAGTTCCTACATTAGCGGCCCTCCCTGTGGCTACACCTTC.